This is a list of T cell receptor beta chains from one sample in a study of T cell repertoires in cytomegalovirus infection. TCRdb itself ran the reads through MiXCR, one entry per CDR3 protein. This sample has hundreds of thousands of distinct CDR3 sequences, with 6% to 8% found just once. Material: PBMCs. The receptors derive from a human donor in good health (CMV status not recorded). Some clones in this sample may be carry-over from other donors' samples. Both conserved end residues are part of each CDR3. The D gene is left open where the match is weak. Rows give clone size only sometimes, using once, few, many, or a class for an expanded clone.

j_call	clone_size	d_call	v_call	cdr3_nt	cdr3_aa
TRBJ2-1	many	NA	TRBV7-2	TGTGCCAGCAGCTTATTGGGGGTCGGTGAGCAGTTCTTC	CASSLLGVGEQFF
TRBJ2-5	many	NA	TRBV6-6	TGTGCCAGCAGTCTTGCCGCGGGGGCCATATATTTC	CASSLAAGAIYF
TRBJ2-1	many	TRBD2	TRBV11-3	TGTGCCAGCAGCTTCCGCGCCCGGACTAGCGGGGGGGGGGTGTCCTACAATGAGCAGTTCTTC	CASSFRARTSGGGVSYNEQFF
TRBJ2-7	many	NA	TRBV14	TGTGCCAGCAGCCGGCAGCCCTACGAGCAGTACTTC	CASSRQPYEQYF
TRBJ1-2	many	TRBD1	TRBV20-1	TGCAGTGCTGTCAGGGGGCCAGACTATGGCTACACCTTC	CSAVRGPDYGYTF
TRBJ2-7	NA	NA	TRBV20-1	TGCAGTGCAAGAGGAGGACAGCCCTACGAGCAGTACTTC	CSARGGQPYEQYF
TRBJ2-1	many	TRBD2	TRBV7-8	TGTGCCAGCAGCTCCAACGGTCGGGACGGACCCGGGACTAGCGGGGGGAGCTCCTACAATGAGCAGTTCTTC	CASSSNGRDGPGTSGGSSYNEQFF
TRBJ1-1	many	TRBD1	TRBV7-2	TGTGCCAGCAGCTCAGGGGGGTTAGCGACTGAAGCTTTCTTT	CASSSGGLATEAFF
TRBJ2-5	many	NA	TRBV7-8	TGTGCCAGCAGCTTAGGTACGAGGGCCGAGACCCAGTACTTC	CASSLGTRAETQYF
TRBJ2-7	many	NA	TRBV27	TGTGCCAGCAGTTTATCGGTGGACAATCATTACGAGCAGTACTTC	CASSLSVDNHYEQYF
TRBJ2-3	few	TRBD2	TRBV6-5	TGTGCCAGCAGTTTCCGTGGCGGGGGGGTGAGCACAGATACGCAGTATTTT	CASSFRGGGVSTDTQYF
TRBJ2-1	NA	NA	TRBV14	TGTGCCAGCAGCCTAAGGGTCACAGGTCGTAGCAATGAGCAGTTCTTC	CASSLRVTGRSNEQFF
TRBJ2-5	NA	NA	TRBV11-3	TGTGCCAGCAGCGTCCGCCCGGGCAGTAAAGAGACCCAGTACTTC	CASSVRPGSKETQYF
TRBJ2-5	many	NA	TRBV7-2	TGTGCCAGCAGCCGAAGGACAGACCAAGAGACCCAGTACTTC	CASSRRTDQETQYF
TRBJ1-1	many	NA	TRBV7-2	TGTGCCAGCAGCTTAAACTGGGGTATTAAGACTGAAGCTTTCTTT	CASSLNWGIKTEAFF
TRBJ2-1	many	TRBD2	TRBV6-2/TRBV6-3	TGTGCCAGCAGTGCCGGGACTAGCGGGAACTACAATGAGCAGTTCTTC	CASSAGTSGNYNEQFF
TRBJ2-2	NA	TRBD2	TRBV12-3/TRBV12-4	TGTGCCAGCAGCATCCTCTTCGGGGGGGGGGGACCCGGGGAGCTGTTTTTT	CASSILFGGGGPGELFF
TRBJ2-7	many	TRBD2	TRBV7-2	TGTGCCAGCAGCTTAGCGAGGAGCGGGGTAGCGTACGGGCAGTACTTC	CASSLARSGVAYGQYF
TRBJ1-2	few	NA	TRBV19	TGTGCCAGTAGTGCCTACTATGGCTACACCTTC	CASSAYYGYTF
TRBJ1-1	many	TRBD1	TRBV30	TGTGCCTGGACCCGAGGGACAGCTAACACTGAAGCTTTCTTT	CAWTRGTANTEAFF
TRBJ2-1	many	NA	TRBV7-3	TGTGCCAGCAGCTTAAGGCAGGGGTTCTACAATGAGCAGTTCTTC	CASSLRQGFYNEQFF
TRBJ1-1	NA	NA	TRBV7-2	TGTGCCAGCAGGGGAAGGGTCACTGAAGCTTTCTTT	CASRGRVTEAFF
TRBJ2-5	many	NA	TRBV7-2	TGTGCCAGCAGCCTTGTGGGGTCCGGGTCGGAGACCCAGTACTTC	CASSLVGSGSETQYF
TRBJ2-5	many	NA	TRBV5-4	TGTGCCAGCAGCCTTGCCCGGATAGAGGAGACCCAGTACTTC	CASSLARIEETQYF
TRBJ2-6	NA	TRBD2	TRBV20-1	TGCAGTGCTAGCCGACTAGCGGGGAGCTCTGGGGCCAACGTCCTGACTTTC	CSASRLAGSSGANVLTF
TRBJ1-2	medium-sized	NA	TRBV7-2	TGTGCCAGCAGCTTCGGACCAGGGGTCTCTGGCTACACCTTC	CASSFGPGVSGYTF
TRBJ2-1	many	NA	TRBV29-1	TGCAGCCCTATAAGAGGGGGATCAGTAGATGAGCAGTTCTTC	CSPIRGGSVDEQFF
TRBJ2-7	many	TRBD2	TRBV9	TGTGCCAGCAGCGAGTTGGGGGGGTCCCCTGAGGAGCAGTACTTC	CASSELGGSPEEQYF
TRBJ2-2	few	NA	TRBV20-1	TGCAGTGCTAAGGGGCTAGGACTCATCACCGGGGAGCTGTTTTTT	CSAKGLGLITGELFF
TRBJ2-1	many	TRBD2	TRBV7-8	TGTGCCAGCACCGCCGAGGTCTGGCGGGGGGTTTCGTTTTACAATGAGCAGTTCTTC	CASTAEVWRGVSFYNEQFF
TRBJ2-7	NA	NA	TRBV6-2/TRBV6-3	TGTGCCAGCTGGACGTCTCACTCCTACGAGCAGTACTTC	CASWTSHSYEQYF
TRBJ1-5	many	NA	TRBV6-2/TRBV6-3	TGTGCCAGCAGCCGGACGGAAAATCAGCCCCAGCATTTT	CASSRTENQPQHF
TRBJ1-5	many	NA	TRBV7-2	TGTGCCAGCAGCCTAACGACGGCAGGTCAGCCCCAGCATTTT	CASSLTTAGQPQHF
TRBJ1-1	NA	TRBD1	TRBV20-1	TGCAGTGCTAGAGATCGGCCAGGGGGCACTGAAGCTTTCTTT	CSARDRPGGTEAFF
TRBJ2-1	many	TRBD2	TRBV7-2	TGTGCCAGCAGCTTAGTACTAGCGGGGGGGCTAACCTACAATGAGCAGTTCTTC	CASSLVLAGGLTYNEQFF